The 22 T cell receptor beta chains below were found in one sample sequenced in a study of T cells in women clearing cervical HPV infection. Data came from immunoSEQ multiplex PCR; TCRdb stores just in-frame clones and leaves some out. The sample features 31,000 or so clones, with about 3.7% in its top ten. The sequenced material came from blood buffy coat. The receptor source for this set is a woman aged 18 to 75 with a cervical HPV16 infection that either progressed to CIN3+ or cleared (not recorded which).

Points on this clone: Read sequence stops 3 residues before the CDR3 end, and the germline J gene provides the missing end. The rearrangement joins TRBV5-1 to TRBJ1-6; D ambiguous. This CDR3 is built from 17 residues. Trimming took off 3 bases at V and 2 bases at J, with 15 bases between the two ends. Germline V CDR1 and CDR2: SGHRS, YFSETQ. CDR3 loop: CASSSSLRTAYNSPLHF. CDR3 DNA (partial): TGCGCCAGCAGCTCGTCCCTACGAACAGCCTATAATTCACCC. Complete variable domain (other parts from reference TRBV5-1 and TRBJ1-6): KAGVTQTPRYLIKTRGQQVTLSCSPISGHRSVSWYQQTPGQGLQFLFEYFSETQRNKGNFPGRFSGRQFSNSRSEMNVSTLELGDSALYLCASSSSLRTAYNSPLHFGNGTRLTVT.

A note on this clone: The CDR3 is cut off 3 residues early in the read; its end comes from the germline J gene. This chain links TRBV20-1 with TRBJ2-1; perhaps TRBD2 as D (5 bases). The germline gives CDR1 DFQATT, CDR2 SNEGSKA (reference sequence). The CDR3 runs 12 residues. The V gene lost 3 bases and the J gene lost 4 bases, with 7 bases spanning the gap. The part of the CDR3 DNA that was read is TGCAGTGCTAGTAGACTATACAATGAG. This translates into CSASRLYNE. The entire CDR3 sequence reads CSASRLYNEQFF.

Worth noting for this clone: The read finishes 3 residues shy of the CDR3 end, and the germline J gene is used to complete it. The chain joins TRBV5-4 to TRBJ2-3, with D maybe TRBD1 (6 bases). The V end lost 2 bases, the J end lost 4 bases, and 14 bases lay between the germline ends. CDR3 size: 15 residues. Looked up from germline, CDR1 is SGHNT and CDR2 is YYREEE (reference sequence). CDR3 DNA, as far as it was read: TGTGCCAGCAGCTTAGGTCACAGGGTAGCAGATACG. It codes for CASSLGHRVADT. The CDR3 in its entirety is CASSLGHRVADTQYF.

Details on this clone: The observed sequence ends 3 residues before the CDR3 terminus, with the missing tail filled in from the germline J gene. The genes are TRBV19 and TRBJ2-2; a possible D gene is TRBD2 (7 bases). The CDR3 covers 16 residues. CDR1 is LNHDA and CDR2 is SQIVND in the germline V gene (reference sequence). V was shortened by 7 bases and J by 4 bases, with 19 bases between the two germline ends. CDR3 bases read: TGTGCCAGTATTGGCTGGGGGGGCCAATCCACCGGGGAG. It is translated as CASIGWGGQSTGE. The complete CDR3 sequence is CASIGWGGQSTGELFF. The full variable domain, rest sourced from reference TRBV19 and TRBJ2-2, is DGGITQSPKYLFRKEGQNVTLSCEQNLNHDAMYWYRQDPGQGLRLIYYSQIVNDFQKGDIAEGYSVSREKKESFPLTVTSAQKNPTAFYLCASIGWGGQSTGELFFGEGSRLTVL.

As regards this clone: The read terminates 3 residues before the CDR3 end, so the remaining end is supplied by the germline J gene. V usage is TRBV20-1 and J usage is TRBJ1-2, with a weak D call TRBD1 (6 bases). Germline V gene sequence: CDR1 DFQATT, CDR2 SNEGSKA (reference sequence). The CDR3 totals 14 residues. V lost 6 bases, J lost 4 bases, and 18 bases lay in between. CDR3 amino acids: CSAPNGGRAYGYTF. The sequenced part of the CDR3 DNA is TGCAGTGCCCCAAATGGGGGCAGGGCCTATGGC.

Concerning this clone itself: The sequenced fragment ends 3 residues before the CDR3 boundary, so the rest is inferred from the germline J gene. The chain is built from TRBV19 and TRBJ1-2, with 7 bases lining up with TRBD1. CDR1 is LNHDA, CDR2 SQIVND, per germline (reference sequence). The CDR3 has 17 residues. This CDR3 reads CASSIGTGQQGIDDYTF. The covered CDR3 bases are TGTGCCAGTAGTATAGGGACGGGACAGCAAGGAATCGATGAC.

Turning to this clone: The CDR3 end is not reached by the read, which stops 3 residues before it; the germline J gene fills it in. The V gene is TRBV19, the J gene TRBJ2-2; the match to TRBD2 covers 7 bases. CDR1 and CDR2 (germline): LNHDA, SQIVND (reference sequence). The CDR3 consists of 16 residues. The CDR3 sequence: CASSTGGGVGGEKLFF. The covered CDR3 bases are TGTGCCAGTTCGACCGGGGGAGGGGTAGGAGGAGAAAAG.

Regarding this clone: The read ends 3 residues early relative to the CDR3; the germline J gene fills the gap. This rearrangement joins TRBV2 to TRBJ1-6; D gene uncertain. V was trimmed by 5 bases and J by 8 bases, leaving 16 bases between them. The CDR3 consists of 15 residues. Per germline, CDR1 SNHLY and CDR2 FYNNEI. The sequenced part of the CDR3 DNA is TGTGCCAGCAGTCGTTTGCGGTTACTCGATTCACCC. Amino acid sequence: CASSRLRLLDSP. In full, the CDR3 reads CASSRLRLLDSPLHF.

On this clone: The sequence runs out 3 residues before the end of the CDR3; the remainder is reconstructed from the germline J gene. The V and J genes are TRBV7-2 and TRBJ2-7; 10 bases are shared with TRBD1. J was trimmed by 6 bases and V by 0 bases; bases with no gene match: 5. CDR1 and CDR2 from the germline V gene are SGHTA and FQGNSA. The CDR3 has 15 residues. CDR3 region: CASSLAGTGDFEQYF. The part of the CDR3 DNA that was read is TGTGCCAGCAGCTTAGCCGGGACAGGGGATTTCGAG.

As concerns this clone: The CDR3 end is not reached by the read, which stops 3 residues before it; the germline J gene fills it in. The chain joins TRBV29-1 to TRBJ2-6, with 7 bases aligning to TRBD1. Germline CDR1 SQVTM, CDR2 ANQGSEA. The trim removed 4 bases at V and 3 bases at J, leaving 6 bases unmatched. This CDR3 is 15 amino acids long. CDR3 DNA (partial): TGCAGCGTTGCTGAATACAGGGGTGGGGCCAACGTC. Protein product: CSVAEYRGGANV. In full, the CDR3 reads CSVAEYRGGANVLTF.

A word on this clone: Read sequence stops 3 residues before the CDR3 end, and the germline J gene provides the missing end. The chain has TRBV20-1 and TRBJ2-7; possibly TRBD1 for D (5 bases). V gave up 6 bases and J gave up 2 bases, with 11 bases separating them. This CDR3 contains 12 residues. CDR1 DFQATT and CDR2 SNEGSKA come from the germline V gene (reference sequence). The part of the CDR3 DNA that was read is TGCAGTGCCGTAGACAGAACCTACGAG. The encoded protein is CSAVDRTYE. The whole CDR3 sequence reads CSAVDRTYEQYF.

About this clone itself: With the read ending 3 residues before the CDR3 end, the germline J gene is used to fill in that end. The chain combines TRBV19 with TRBJ2-2; D is perhaps TRBD1 (6 bases). From germline, CDR1 is LNHDA and CDR2 SQIVND (reference sequence). With 1 base removed from V and 6 bases from J, the gap between germline ends came to 12 bases. The CDR3 totals 15 residues. The CDR3 DNA, read in part, is TGTGCCAGTAGTATAGGCGGAACAGGGTCCGGGGAG. It translates to CASSIGGTGSGE. The complete CDR3 reads CASSIGGTGSGELFF. Full variable domain (missing parts from reference TRBV19 and TRBJ2-2): DGGITQSPKYLFRKEGQNVTLSCEQNLNHDAMYWYRQDPGQGLRLIYYSQIVNDFQKGDIAEGYSVSREKKESFPLTVTSAQKNPTAFYLCASSIGGTGSGELFFGEGSRLTVL.

The CDR3 DNA, read in part, is TGTGCCAGTAGTCCCCGAGGCGGACAGGGCTACGAGACC. Translating gives CASSPRGGQGYET. The complete CDR3 reads CASSPRGGQGYETQYF. V gene TRBV19 combines with J gene TRBJ2-5; 8 nucleotides match TRBD1. Read data end 3 residues before the CDR3 end; the end is taken from the germline J gene. Germline V gene data show CDR1 as LNHDA and CDR2 as SQIVND (reference sequence). Trimming cost V 5 bases and J 5 bases; bases outside gene matches: 13. The length of the CDR3 is 16 residues.

Points on this clone: From the germline J gene comes the end of the CDR3, since the read stops 3 residues before it. The chain recombines TRBV19 with TRBJ1-1, with D uncertain. V was shortened by 1 base and J by 2 bases, with 8 bases between the two germline ends. This CDR3 is built from 14 residues. Germline V gene sequence: CDR1 LNHDA, CDR2 SQIVND (reference sequence). The CDR3 here is CASSIVAGNTEAFF. CDR3 DNA, as far as it was read: TGTGCCAGTAGTATAGTCGCAGGAAACACTGAA.

In the case of this clone: The read is 3 residues too short to cover the CDR3 end, so that end is filled in from the germline J gene. V is TRBV5-4 and J is TRBJ2-1; D is possibly TRBD1 (6 bases). This CDR3 has 15 amino acids. V lost 2 bases and J lost 5, with 14 bases in between. Germline values: CDR1 SGHNT, CDR2 YYREEE (reference sequence). Partial CDR3 DNA: TGTGCCAGCAGCTTTGACATGGGGGCAAACAATGAG. Translating it yields CASSFDMGANNE. The whole CDR3 sequence reads CASSFDMGANNEQFF.

On this clone: Read sequence stops 3 residues before the CDR3 end, and the germline J gene provides the missing end. The chain uses TRBV12-3 or TRBV12-4 and TRBJ2-7; D call uncertain. The CDR3 is 11 residues long. Trimming removed 5 bases at V and 6 bases at J, with 8 bases between. CDR3 protein: CASSTSSEQYF. CDR3 DNA, as far as it was read: TGTGCCAGCAGTACGTCTAGCGAG.

With regard to this clone: The read finishes 3 residues shy of the CDR3 end, and the germline J gene is used to complete it. The V call is TRBV20-1, the J call TRBJ2-5, with D hard to call. Germline loops: CDR1 DFQATT, CDR2 SNEGSKA (reference sequence). Trimming shortened V by 3 bases and J by 5 bases, and 7 bases separated the two germline ends. The CDR3 is 11 amino acids. CDR3 sequence: CSASPGETQYF. The sequenced CDR3 bases are TGCAGTGCTAGTCCCGGGGAGACC.

Note on this clone: Sequencing ends 3 residues short of the CDR3 end; the germline J gene provides the rest. V gene TRBV18 combines with J gene TRBJ2-5; 10 bases line up with TRBD2. The CDR3 is made up of 17 amino acids. V lost 1 base, J lost 3 bases, and 8 bases stayed unmatched. Germline CDR1 and CDR2: KGHSH and LQKENI. CDR3 DNA (partial): TGTGCCAGCTCACCACGGAGGACTAGCGGAGACAAAGAGACC. The encoded protein is CASSPRRTSGDKET. The entire CDR3 reads CASSPRRTSGDKETQYF. Filled out from reference TRBV18 and TRBJ2-5, the complete variable domain reads NAGVMQNPRHLVRRRGQEARLRCSPMKGHSHVYWYRQLPEEGLKFMVYLQKENIIDESGMPKERFSAEFPKEGPSILRIQQVVRGDSAAYFCASSPRRTSGDKETQYFGPGTRLLVL.

In regard to this clone: From the germline J gene comes the end of the CDR3, since the read stops 3 residues before it. The chain combines TRBV7-6 with TRBJ1-2, with D tentatively TRBD1 (5 bases). Germline assignment: CDR1 SGHVS and CDR2 FNYEAQ. The CDR3 runs 15 residues. Partial CDR3 DNA: TGTGCCAGCAGCTTAGGACTAGCGGGACCCTACGAC. It specifies CASSLGLAGPYD. The whole CDR3 is CASSLGLAGPYDYTF.

As regards this clone: The germline gene is not matched at one end of the junction; a read error may be the cause. The read ends 3 residues before the CDR3 terminus; that terminus is restored from the germline J gene. Additional DNA sequences in this sample encode the identical CDR3. The chain has TRBV19 and TRBJ1-3; 7 bases are a match to TRBD1. The CDR3 contains 16 residues. Germline V gives CDR1 LNHDA, CDR2 SQIVND (reference sequence). CDR3 sequence: CASKNRGMASGNTIYF. Partial CDR3 DNA: TGTGCCAGTAAGAACAGGGGAATGGCATCTGGAAACACA. Full variable domain (remainder filled in from reference TRBV19 and TRBJ1-3): DGGITQSPKYLFRKEGQNVTLSCEQNLNHDAMYWYRQDPGQGLRLIYYSQIVNDFQKGDIAEGYSVSREKKESFPLTVTSAQKNPTAFYLCASKNRGMASGNTIYFGEGSWLTVV.

On this clone itself: The read gets to within 3 residues of the CDR3 end, and the germline J gene fills in the rest. This chain joins TRBV18 and TRBJ1-1; D not resolved. The V gene's germline CDR1 is KGHSH and CDR2 LQKENI. This CDR3 is 12 amino acids long. CDR3 in amino acids: CASSPSLYGAFF. The CDR3 bases that were read are TGTGCCAGCTCACCCTCATTATATGGC.

In the case of this clone: Sequencing ends 3 residues short of the CDR3 end; the germline J gene provides the rest. The V call is TRBV10-2, the J call TRBJ2-7; TRBD2 matches at 12 bases. The V and J ends lost 2 bases and 0 bases, in that order; junction bases with no gene match: 5. CDR3 size: 17 residues. From germline, CDR1 is WSHSY and CDR2 SAAADI. The CDR3 loop is CASSETGLAGSSYEQYF. The part of the CDR3 DNA that was read is TGCGCCAGCAGTGAGACAGGACTAGCGGGAAGCTCCTACGAG.